These 21 T cell receptor beta chains were sequenced from one sample in a study of blood T cell repertoires in COVID-19. Profiled with immunoSEQ multiplex PCR; TCRdb holds only in-frame clones, not every one. The table shows about 73,000 clones, with about 91% occurring only once. Material: peripheral blood. These receptor sequences come from a man older than 75 with acute or convalescent COVID-19.

The rearrangement joins TRBV28 to TRBJ1-1; 9 bases fit TRBD1. This CDR3 has 14 residues. J gave up 6 bases and V 2 bases, and 4 bases lay outside the gene matches. Germline CDR1 is MDHEN and CDR2 is SYDVKM. The CDR3 spells CASSLGDRASEAFF. CDR3 in DNA: TGTGCCAGCAGTTTAGGGGACAGGGCCTCTGAAGCTTTCTTT.

The CDR3 loop reads CASSLGQGVLMNTEAFF. The DNA of the CDR3 is TGCGCCAGCAGCTTAGGGCAGGGGGTTCTCATGAACACTGAAGCTTTCTTT. This chain connects TRBV5-1 to TRBJ1-1; 7 nucleotides agree with TRBD1. Germline CDR1 is SGHRS and CDR2 is YFSETQ. The junction had 10 bases not matched to a gene; V was cut back by 2 bases and J by 0 bases. The CDR3 is 17 residues long.

The chain employs TRBV9 and TRBJ1-1, with D tentatively TRBD1 (6 bases). The V gene lost 4 bases and the J gene lost 8 bases, with 18 bases spanning the gap. Germline-derived CDR1 and CDR2 are SGDLS and YYNGEE. The CDR3 covers 14 residues. CDR3 sequence: CASSQGTLKGEAFF. The DNA for the CDR3 is TGTGCCAGCAGCCAAGGGACACTAAAAGGGGAAGCTTTCTTT.

The chain employs TRBV5-1 and TRBJ1-2; no clear D gene. Germline V gives CDR1 SGHRS, CDR2 YFSETQ. The CDR3 is 12 amino acids. V was pared by 2 bases and J by 6 bases, with 8 bases between. The CDR3 coding sequence is TGCGCCAGCAGCTTACGGGAACATGGCTACACCTTC. It encodes CASSLREHGYTF.

V usage is TRBV20-1 and J usage is TRBJ2-7, with TRBD1 as a possible D gene (5 bases). V was trimmed by 6 bases and J by 5 bases, leaving 11 bases between them. CDR1 and CDR2 from the germline V gene are DFQATT and SNEGSKA (reference sequence). The CDR3 is 11 amino acids. CDR3 residues: CSAATGDEQYF. DNA for the CDR3: TGCAGTGCAGCTACAGGCGACGAGCAGTACTTC.

This clone was counted a few times. The chain employs TRBV19 and TRBJ1-6; 7 bases line up with TRBD1. The CDR3 extends over 13 amino acids. J lost 3 bases, V lost 11 bases, and 4 bases had no gene match. Looked up from germline, CDR1 is LNHDA and CDR2 is SQIVND (reference sequence). The CDR3 region has the DNA TGTGCCTCGGGGACAGACTATAATTCACCCCTCCACTTT. This sequence encodes CASGTDYNSPLHF. The entire variable domain, with the rest obtained from reference TRBV19 and TRBJ1-6, is as follows: DGGITQSPKYLFRKEGQNVTLSCEQNLNHDAMYWYRQDPGQGLRLIYYSQIVNDFQKGDIAEGYSVSREKKESFPLTVTSAQKNPTAFYLCASGTDYNSPLHFGNGTRLTVT.

The chain employs TRBV29-1 and TRBJ2-5, with 8 bases matching TRBD1. V lost 8 bases and J lost 5; bases outside the gene matches: 10. CDR1 and CDR2 from the germline V gene are SQVTM and ANQGSEA. The CDR3 length is 13 residues. The chain's CDR3 is CSSNSGGGETQYF. CDR3 DNA sequence: TGCAGCTCCAACTCAGGGGGCGGGGAGACCCAGTACTTC.

The chain combines TRBV9 with TRBJ2-1, with 11 bases that match TRBD2. The germline gives CDR1 SGDLS, CDR2 YYNGEE. This CDR3 has 19 residues. After removal of 0 bases from V and 0 bases from J, the junction contained 8 bases not matched to a gene. CDR3 protein: CASSVASGGLFSSYNEQFF. The DNA of the CDR3 is TGTGCCAGCAGCGTAGCTAGCGGGGGGCTCTTCAGCTCCTACAATGAGCAGTTCTTC.

The V and J genes are TRBV5-1 and TRBJ2-3; TRBD1 might be the D (5 bases). CDR1 is SGHRS and CDR2 is YFSETQ in the germline V gene. The CDR3 is made up of 13 amino acids. Trimming left V 2 bases short and J 4 bases short, with 8 bases between. In DNA, the CDR3 is TGCGCCAGCAGCTTAGCAGGGTCAGATACGCAGTATTTT. Its protein is CASSLAGSDTQYF.

This chain joins TRBV19 and TRBJ1-2; 8 nucleotides match TRBD1. In germline, CDR1 is LNHDA, CDR2 SQIVND (reference sequence). The CDR3 runs to 16 residues. V was pared by 4 bases and J by 10 bases, with 17 bases of the junction left unmatched. Here the CDR3 DNA reads TGTGCCAGTAGTAACTCAGGGGGCTTGTCCTGGATTGCCTACACCTTC. It is translated as CASSNSGGLSWIAYTF.

V and J are TRBV5-1 and TRBJ2-7, with TRBD2 identical over 12 bases. The CDR3 has 15 amino acids. The V gene end was trimmed by 0 bases and the J gene end by 4 bases; junction bases not matched to a gene: 2. The germline CDR1 and CDR2 sequences are SGHRS and YFSETQ. The CDR3 DNA is TGCGCCAGCAGCTTGGCCGGGACTAGCGGGTACGAGCAGTACTTC. Amino acids: CASSLAGTSGYEQYF.

The chain uses TRBV27 and TRBJ2-7, with a tentative D call TRBD2 (6 bases). Germline V gene data show CDR1 as MNHEY and CDR2 as SMNVEV (reference sequence). CDR3 length equals 15 residues. Trimming pared 6 bases from V and 0 bases from J, leaving 15 bases between. The CDR3, as DNA: TGTGCCAGCAGCTTGGGAGGCCCTAGCTCCTACGAGCAGTACTTC. Protein product: CASSLGGPSSYEQYF.

CDR3 in amino acids: CASSSNFGTGHGYTF. The CDR3 DNA sequence: TGTGCCAGCAGTAGTAATTTCGGGACAGGGCATGGCTACACCTTC. The gene calls are TRBV3-1 (or the pseudogene TRBV3-2) and TRBJ1-2; 9 nucleotides align to TRBD1. Germline V gene sequence: CDR1 LGHDT, CDR2 YNNKEL (reference sequence). V dropped 6 bases and J dropped 6; count of bases not matched to a gene: 11. The CDR3 contains 15 residues.

The chain combines TRBV7-9 with TRBJ1-1; the D is unclear. V was clipped by 2 bases and J by 4 bases, with 11 bases between them. This CDR3 region has 14 residues. Per germline, CDR1 SEHNR and CDR2 FQNEAQ (reference sequence). The CDR3 loop is CASSLYDTATEAFF. The CDR3 DNA sequence: TGTGCCAGCAGCTTATACGACACAGCCACTGAAGCTTTCTTT.

The chain employs TRBV2 and TRBJ2-5; D gene unclear. The germline V gene has CDR1 SNHLY and CDR2 FYNNEI. The CDR3 covers 13 residues. V lost 4 bases, J lost 4 bases, and 10 bases lay in between. The DNA for the CDR3 is TGTGCCAGCAGTGTGCGGTTTCGAGAGACCCAGTACTTC. Residues: CASSVRFRETQYF.

The table lists this clone with a few counts. The genes are TRBV10-1 and TRBJ1-4, with TRBD1 identical over 11 bases. The germline gives CDR1 WNHNN, CDR2 SYGVQD (reference sequence). V dropped 5 bases and J dropped 8; count of bases not matched to a gene: 7. CDR3 length: 15 residues. CDR3 sequence reads: CASSRGTGGSEKLFF. CDR3 in DNA: TGCGCCAGCAGTCGTGGGACAGGGGGATCCGAAAAACTGTTTTTT.

The chain links TRBV7-9 to TRBJ1-1; 10 bases match TRBD1. V lost 4 bases, J lost 4 bases, and 9 bases stayed unmatched. The germline CDR1 and CDR2 sequences are SEHNR and FQNEAQ (reference sequence). The length of the CDR3 is 16 residues. CDR3 amino acids: CASSSTGGEWSTEAFF. CDR3 bases: TGTGCCAGCAGCTCGACAGGGGGCGAGTGGAGCACTGAAGCTTTCTTT.

This clone was observed a single time. CDR3 amino acids: CAISGSTGSGANVLTF. CDR3 bases: TGTGCCATCAGCGGGTCCACAGGGAGCGGGGCCAACGTCCTGACTTTC. The gene calls are TRBV10-3 and TRBJ2-6, with D possibly being TRBD1 (6 bases). CDR3 size: 16 residues. Germline V gene sequence: CDR1 ENHRY, CDR2 SYGVKD. V was shortened by 6 bases and J by 4 bases, with 16 bases between the two germline ends.

The CDR3 loop is CASSPAGRETQYF. CDR3 coding DNA: TGTGCCAGCAGTCCCGCAGGGAGGGAGACCCAGTACTTC. V gene TRBV6-5 combines with J gene TRBJ2-5, with D perhaps matching TRBD2 (6 bases). Germline values: CDR1 MNHEY, CDR2 SVGAGI. The CDR3 runs 13 residues. V shed 5 bases and J shed 5 bases, with 12 bases lying between them.

This CDR3 is CASSAENTIYF. Here the CDR3 DNA reads TGTGCCAGCAGTGCCGAGAACACCATATATTTT. The V gene is TRBV28, the J gene TRBJ1-3; unclear D gene. CDR3 size: 11 residues. The germline gives CDR1 MDHEN, CDR2 SYDVKM. Between the trimmed V and J ends, which lost 5 bases and 7 bases, there was a span of 6 bases.

This chain connects TRBV24-1 to TRBJ1-1; 8 bases align to TRBD1. The germline V gene has CDR1 KGHDR and CDR2 SFDVKD. V trimming: 7 bases; J trimming: 2 bases; junction bases outside the gene matches: 5. CDR3 length equals 14 residues. Written as DNA, the CDR3 is TGTGCCACCAGCCAGACAGGGGATAACACTGAAGCTTTCTTT. It yields the protein CATSQTGDNTEAFF.